Listed below are T cell receptor beta chains from one sample, sequenced in a study of blood T cell repertoires in COVID-19. The table came from immunoSEQ multiplex PCR; TCRdb's copy has only in-frame clones and leaves some out. The sample includes fewer than 200,000 clones, approximately 86% of them seen just once. The sequencing sample was made of PBMCs or T cells enriched from blood (not recorded which). These receptors originate from a woman aged 35 to 49 in a cohort exposed to, infected with or recovered from COVID-19 (not recorded which). Each CDR3 is given with its conserved first and last residue. Each record gives: D gene, J gene, clone size, V gene, CDR3 DNA, CDR3 protein. A D gene is named only where the DNA matches it firmly. Some rows have no size entry. The others give once, few or many, or a class for an expanded clone.

d_call: .
j_call: TRBJ2-2
clone_size: .
v_call: TRBV21-1
cdr3_nt: TGTGCCAGCAGCGTACGGGACGGCTCTCCGGGACTCCCCCCGGACACCGGGGAGCTGTTTTTT
cdr3_aa: CASSVRDGSPGLPPDTGELFF

d_call: .
j_call: TRBJ1-1
clone_size: .
v_call: TRBV6-2/TRBV6-3
cdr3_nt: TGTGCCAGCAGTTACGGGGGCGGTACCACTGAAGCTTTCTTT
cdr3_aa: CASSYGGGTTEAFF

d_call: TRBD2
j_call: TRBJ2-3
clone_size: once
v_call: TRBV18
cdr3_nt: TGTGCCAGCCCAGAGGCGGGGGGCACAGATACGCAGTATTTT
cdr3_aa: CASPEAGGTDTQYF

d_call: .
j_call: TRBJ1-2
clone_size: .
v_call: TRBV2
cdr3_nt: TGTGCCAGCAGTGGAGCGGGCCAGGCCAATGGCTACACCTTC
cdr3_aa: CASSGAGQANGYTF

d_call: TRBD2
j_call: TRBJ2-1
clone_size: .
v_call: TRBV9
cdr3_nt: TGTGCCAGCAGCGTAGGGACTAGACCATACAATGAGCAGTTCTTC
cdr3_aa: CASSVGTRPYNEQFF

d_call: TRBD1
j_call: TRBJ2-3
clone_size: .
v_call: TRBV6-2/TRBV6-3
cdr3_nt: TGTGCCAGCAGTTCCCTGGACAGGGGGGCCACAGATACGCAGTATTTT
cdr3_aa: CASSSLDRGATDTQYF

d_call: TRBD2
j_call: TRBJ2-5
clone_size: few
v_call: TRBV3-1/TRBV3-2
cdr3_nt: TGTGCCAGCAGCCAGGGGCTAGCGGGCCAAGAGACCCAGTACTTC
cdr3_aa: CASSQGLAGQETQYF

d_call: TRBD1
j_call: TRBJ1-3
clone_size: .
v_call: TRBV15
cdr3_nt: TGTGCCACCAGCAGAGCTACACCACAGGGGGCAGGTGGAAACACCATATATTTT
cdr3_aa: CATSRATPQGAGGNTIYF

d_call: .
j_call: TRBJ1-2
clone_size: .
v_call: TRBV14
cdr3_nt: TGTGCCAGCAGCCAAGATCCCAGAGGGGGAGGCTACACCTTC
cdr3_aa: CASSQDPRGGGYTF

d_call: TRBD2
j_call: TRBJ2-7
clone_size: .
v_call: TRBV5-1
cdr3_nt: TGCGCCAGCAGCTTGGCATCTAGCGGGGGGGCATCAGAGCAGTACTTC
cdr3_aa: CASSLASSGGASEQYF

d_call: .
j_call: TRBJ1-4
clone_size: .
v_call: TRBV2
cdr3_nt: TGTGCCAGCCAAGGGGATGAAAAACTGTTTTTT
cdr3_aa: CASQGDEKLFF

d_call: .
j_call: TRBJ1-5
clone_size: .
v_call: TRBV4-2
cdr3_nt: TGTGCCAGCAGCCAAGTTCGGGTGGATCAGCCCCAGCATTTT
cdr3_aa: CASSQVRVDQPQHF

d_call: .
j_call: TRBJ1-5
clone_size: .
v_call: TRBV4-2
cdr3_nt: TGTGCCAGCAGCCAAGACCCGGGGTATGGCAATCAGCCCCAGCATTTT
cdr3_aa: CASSQDPGYGNQPQHF

d_call: .
j_call: TRBJ1-6
clone_size: .
v_call: TRBV19
cdr3_nt: TGTGCCAGTAGTGTTACAGGCGGATCTTCACCCCTCCACTTT
cdr3_aa: CASSVTGGSSPLHF

d_call: .
j_call: TRBJ1-5
clone_size: .
v_call: TRBV7-9
cdr3_nt: TGTGCCAGCAGCCCTGACGGGGAGGGTCGGGGTCGGCCCCAGCATTTT
cdr3_aa: CASSPDGEGRGRPQHF

d_call: .
j_call: TRBJ1-2
clone_size: .
v_call: TRBV2
cdr3_nt: TGTGCCAGCAGCGGACAGAACTATGGCTACACCTTC
cdr3_aa: CASSGQNYGYTF

d_call: .
j_call: TRBJ2-1
clone_size: .
v_call: TRBV30
cdr3_nt: TGTGCCTGGTCGGTGGCGCCCACAGAGATCTACAATGAGCAGTTCTTC
cdr3_aa: CAWSVAPTEIYNEQFF

d_call: .
j_call: TRBJ1-2
clone_size: once
v_call: TRBV29-1
cdr3_nt: TGCAGCGCCGACAACACTTATGGCTACACCTTC
cdr3_aa: CSADNTYGYTF

d_call: .
j_call: TRBJ1-5
clone_size: .
v_call: TRBV6-5
cdr3_nt: TGTGCCAGCACCACAGGGCTTCAGCCCCAGCATTTT
cdr3_aa: CASTTGLQPQHF

d_call: .
j_call: TRBJ2-2
clone_size: .
v_call: TRBV7-9
cdr3_nt: TGTGCCAGCAGCTTAGAGGGTAGCGCGACGGATTCCGGGGAGCTGTTTTTT
cdr3_aa: CASSLEGSATDSGELFF

d_call: TRBD1
j_call: TRBJ1-5
clone_size: .
v_call: TRBV9
cdr3_nt: TGTGCCAGCAGCGGACAGGGGTACGGCTCGCCCCAGCATTTT
cdr3_aa: CASSGQGYGSPQHF

d_call: .
j_call: TRBJ2-2
clone_size: .
v_call: TRBV10-1
cdr3_nt: TGCGCCAGCAGTGATAACTGGGAGACCGGGGAGCTGTTTTTT
cdr3_aa: CASSDNWETGELFF

d_call: .
j_call: TRBJ1-2
clone_size: .
v_call: TRBV25-1
cdr3_nt: TGTGCCAGCAGCGCGGGCCCTCACTATGGCTACACCTTC
cdr3_aa: CASSAGPHYGYTF

d_call: .
j_call: TRBJ2-1
clone_size: .
v_call: TRBV9
cdr3_nt: TGTGCCAGCAGGCCGGGTGAGCAGTTCTTC
cdr3_aa: CASRPGEQFF

d_call: .
j_call: TRBJ2-1
clone_size: .
v_call: TRBV27
cdr3_nt: TGTGCCAGCAGCCACGGGGCCTACAATGAGCAGTTCTTC
cdr3_aa: CASSHGAYNEQFF

d_call: .
j_call: TRBJ2-7
clone_size: .
v_call: TRBV12-3/TRBV12-4
cdr3_nt: TGTGCCAGCAGTTTCTCAGACGAGCAGTACTTC
cdr3_aa: CASSFSDEQYF